This TCR beta chain was obtained from a study of neurological immune-mediated disorders. As for the study in general: Multiple sclerosis patients numbering about 34 comprised around 31 relapsing-remitting and 3 secondary progressive patients.

Germline CDR1 reads WSHSY; CDR2 reads SAAADI. This CDR3 contains 13 residues. The V and J ends lost 10 bases and 7 bases, in that order; junction bases with no gene match: 10. Study-wide findings and caveats: The multiple sclerosis repertoire cluster had no clinical or MRI correlate.

Sorted libraries were made with about a million CD4+ or CD8+ T cells. Within the sample, this clonotype is medium-sized. Antigen specificity is unknown. TCRdb passed the 5' RACE reads through MiXCR, listing each CDR3 protein once. The sample lists more than 8,000 distinct CDR3 sequences, 20% to 25% occurring once. The sequenced sample was CD8+ T cells from blood. The chain uses TRBV10-2 and TRBJ2-1, with TRBD1 identical over 7 bases. This receptor was identified in a woman aged 40 to 50 with multiple sclerosis. Here the CDR3 reads CAISLGQANEQFF. In nucleotides, the CDR3 is TGCGCCATTTCACTCGGACAGGCGAATGAGCAGTTCTTC.